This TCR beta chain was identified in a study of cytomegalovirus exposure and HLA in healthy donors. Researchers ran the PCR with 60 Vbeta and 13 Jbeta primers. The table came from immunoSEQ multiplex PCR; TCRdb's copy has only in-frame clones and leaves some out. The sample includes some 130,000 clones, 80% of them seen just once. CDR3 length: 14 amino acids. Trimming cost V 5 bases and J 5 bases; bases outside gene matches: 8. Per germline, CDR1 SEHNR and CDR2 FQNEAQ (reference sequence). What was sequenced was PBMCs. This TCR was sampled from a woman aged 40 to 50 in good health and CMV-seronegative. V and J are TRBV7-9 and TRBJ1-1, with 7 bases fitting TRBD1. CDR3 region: CASSIDRDGTEAFF. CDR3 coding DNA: TGTGCCAGCAGCATCGACAGGGATGGAACTGAAGCTTTCTTT.